These T cell receptor beta chains were read from a single sample in a study of somatic mutations in cytotoxic T cells in rheumatoid arthritis. Clones were read by immunoSEQ multiplex PCR, and TCRdb kept only the in-frame ones, dropping some. Here the sample spans under 30,000 clones, just under 75% being singletons. Specimen: CD8+ T cells sorted from blood. These TCRs come from a woman aged 18-30 years in good health. Each CDR3 is given with its conserved first and last residue. The order of the fields is J gene, D gene, V gene, clone size, CDR3 protein, CDR3 DNA. A D gene is named only where the DNA matches it firmly. Some rows mark clone size as missing; the rest say once, few, many or name a class of expanded clone.

TRBJ2-1,TRBD2,TRBV4-1,.,CASSPSMGTSGRRYNEQFF,TGCGCCAGCAGCCCCTCGATGGGGACTAGCGGGAGGAGGTACAATGAGCAGTTCTTC
TRBJ2-1,TRBD2,TRBV7-2,.,CASSLTGHEGLAFLYEQFF,TGTGCCAGCAGCTTGACAGGTCATGAGGGACTAGCCTTTCTCTATGAGCAGTTCTTC
TRBJ1-5,.,TRBV7-9,.,CASSSFGGLSNQPQHF,TGTGCCAGCAGCTCCTTCGGGGGCTTGAGCAATCAGCCCCAGCATTTT
TRBJ1-4,TRBD1,TRBV7-8,.,CASSPTSPDRGGTNEKLFF,TGTGCCAGCAGCCCCACAAGTCCGGACAGGGGTGGAACTAATGAAAAACTGTTTTTT
TRBJ2-3,.,TRBV5-6,.,CASSLAGTDTQYF,TGTGCCAGCAGCTTGGCCGGGACAGATACGCAGTATTTT
TRBJ2-6,.,TRBV25-1,.,CASSDRRGANVLTF,TGTGCCAGCAGTGATAGACGTGGGGCCAACGTCCTGACTTTC
TRBJ2-1,.,TRBV25-1,.,CASKGLGYNEQFF,TGTGCCAGCAAAGGTTTGGGATACAATGAGCAGTTCTTC
TRBJ2-7,.,TRBV7-9,once,CASSSARQSSYEQYF,TGTGCCAGCAGCTCGGCCCGGCAAAGCTCCTACGAGCAGTACTTC
TRBJ1-1,.,TRBV29-1,.,CSVEAADTEAFF,TGCAGCGTTGAGGCGGCAGACACTGAAGCTTTCTTT
TRBJ2-7,TRBD2,TRBV7-9,.,CASSLTPSSSGSWYEQYF,TGTGCCAGCAGCCTCACCCCGTCCTCTAGCGGTAGCTGGTACGAGCAGTACTTC
TRBJ2-1,.,TRBV27,.,CASSFNPGNEQFF,TGTGCCAGCAGTTTTAACCCGGGCAATGAGCAGTTCTTC
TRBJ1-1,TRBD1,TRBV19,.,CASSRGQLAEAFF,TGTGCCAGTAGCCGGGGACAGCTGGCTGAAGCTTTCTTT
TRBJ2-2,.,TRBV19,.,CASRDYTRTGELFF,TGTGCCAGTAGGGACTATACGAGAACCGGGGAGCTGTTTTTT
TRBJ1-2,TRBD1,TRBV7-2,.,CASSPSGGTGLFDGYTF,TGTGCCAGCAGCCCCAGTGGGGGGACAGGACTATTCGATGGCTACACCTTC
TRBJ1-1,.,TRBV28,few,CASSLGHTMNTEAFF,TGTGCCAGCAGCCTGGGCCATACGATGAACACTGAAGCTTTCTTT
TRBJ2-2,.,TRBV15,.,CATSRTGNTGELFF,TGTGCCACCAGCAGGACAGGGAACACCGGGGAGCTGTTTTTT